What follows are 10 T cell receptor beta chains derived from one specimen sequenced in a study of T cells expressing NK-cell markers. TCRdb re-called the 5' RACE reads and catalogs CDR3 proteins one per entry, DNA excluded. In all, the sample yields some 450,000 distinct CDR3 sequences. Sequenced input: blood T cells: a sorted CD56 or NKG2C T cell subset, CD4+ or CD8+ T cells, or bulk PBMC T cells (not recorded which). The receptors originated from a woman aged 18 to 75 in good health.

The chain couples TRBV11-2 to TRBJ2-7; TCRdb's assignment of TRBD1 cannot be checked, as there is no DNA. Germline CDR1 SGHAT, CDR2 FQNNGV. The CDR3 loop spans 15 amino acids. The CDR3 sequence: CASSWAARTTYEQYF.

CDR3 residues: CSAHGGDRNYEQYF. The chain recombines TRBV29-1 with TRBJ2-7; TCRdb's assignment of TRBD1 cannot be checked, as there is no DNA. Germline V gene lookup returns CDR1 SQVTM and CDR2 ANQGSEA. CDR3 length: 14 residues.

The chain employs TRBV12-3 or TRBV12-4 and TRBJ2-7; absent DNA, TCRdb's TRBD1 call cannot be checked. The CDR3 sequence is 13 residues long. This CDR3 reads CASSFDGQGEQYF.

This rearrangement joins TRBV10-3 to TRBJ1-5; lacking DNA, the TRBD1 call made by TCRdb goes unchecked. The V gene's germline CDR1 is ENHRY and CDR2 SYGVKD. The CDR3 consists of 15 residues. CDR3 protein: CAISEDRGHNQPQHF.

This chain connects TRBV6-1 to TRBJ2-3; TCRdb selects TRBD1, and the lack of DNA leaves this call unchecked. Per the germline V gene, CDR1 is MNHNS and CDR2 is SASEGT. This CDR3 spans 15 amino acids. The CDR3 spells CASSRWGSGTDTQYF.

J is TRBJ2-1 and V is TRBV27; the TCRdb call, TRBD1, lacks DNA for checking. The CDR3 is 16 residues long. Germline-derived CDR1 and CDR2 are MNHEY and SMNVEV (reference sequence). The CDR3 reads CASSSAGSGIYNEQFF.

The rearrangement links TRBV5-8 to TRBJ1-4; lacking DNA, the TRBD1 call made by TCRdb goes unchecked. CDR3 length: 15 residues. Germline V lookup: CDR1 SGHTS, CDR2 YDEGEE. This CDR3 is CASSTRDRKNEKLFF.

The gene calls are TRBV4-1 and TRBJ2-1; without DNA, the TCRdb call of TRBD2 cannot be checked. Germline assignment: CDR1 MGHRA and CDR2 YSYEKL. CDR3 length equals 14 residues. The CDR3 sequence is CASSQDPSLYEQFF.

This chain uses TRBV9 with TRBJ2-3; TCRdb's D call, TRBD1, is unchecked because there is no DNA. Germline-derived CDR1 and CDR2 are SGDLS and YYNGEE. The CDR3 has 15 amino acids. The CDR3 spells CASSVEDGGRDTQYF.

The chain's CDR3 is CSASGGGYTGELFF. The V call is TRBV20-1, the J call TRBJ2-2; TCRdb calls TRBD1, which cannot be checked without DNA. Germline V CDR1 and CDR2: DFQATT, SNEGSKA (reference sequence). The CDR3 is made up of 14 amino acids.